The 30 T cell receptor beta chains presented below share a single source sample, sequenced in a study of CD8 T cells in Susac syndrome. Random hexamers were used to reverse transcribe the RNA input (roughly 0.5 to 1 ug). MiXCR, applied by TCRdb to the immunoSEQ multiplex PCR reads, yields one record per CDR3 protein. The sample shows a few hundred thousand distinct CDR3 sequences, roughly 94% of them seen only once. Sequencing was done on a sample of CD4+ T cells from PBMCs. All receptors derive from a human donor with multiple sclerosis.

The chain joins TRBV9 to TRBJ2-3, with 8 bases identical to TRBD1. Trimming at V came to 3 bases and at J to 5 bases, leaving 8 bases not matched to a gene. Germline V gene data show CDR1 as SGDLS and CDR2 as YYNGEE. The CDR3 covers 15 residues. In DNA, the CDR3 is TGTGCCAGCAGCGGTATTGGACAGGGTGAAGATACGCAGTATTTT. Amino acids: CASSGIGQGEDTQYF.

The chain is built from TRBV18 and TRBJ1-1, with D perhaps matching TRBD1 (5 bases). The CDR3 is 14 amino acids. The germline V gene encodes CDR1 KGHSH and CDR2 LQKENI. V lost 2 bases, J lost 1 base, and 8 bases lay in between. CDR3 residues: CASSPGGRNTEAFF. The CDR3 coding sequence is TGTGCCAGCTCACCAGGGGGGAGGAACACTGAAGCTTTCTTT.

V gene TRBV3-1 combines with J gene TRBJ2-1; tentatively, D is TRBD1 (6 bases). Germline CDR1 is LGHDT and CDR2 is YNNKEL (reference sequence). Trimming cost V 4 bases and J 10 bases, with 11 bases left between them. The CDR3 runs 12 residues. The CDR3 DNA sequence: TGTGCCAGCAGCCTGGACAGACAGGAGCAGTTCTTC. It is translated as CASSLDRQEQFF.

The rearrangement joins TRBV27 to TRBJ2-3; 8 bases map to TRBD2. The CDR3 is made up of 16 amino acids. Trimming cost V 10 bases and J 4 bases; bases outside gene matches: 16. Germline V gene data show CDR1 as MNHEY and CDR2 as SMNVEV (reference sequence). In DNA, the CDR3 is TGTGCCACCCAAACCTTCGGGACTAGTATTTCAGATACGCAGTATTTT. It is translated as CATQTFGTSISDTQYF.

J is TRBJ2-2 and V is TRBV7-6; 14 bases line up with TRBD2. With 5 bases clipped from V and 5 bases from J, the junction kept 10 bases outside the gene matches. Germline V gives CDR1 SGHVS, CDR2 FNYEAQ. CDR3 length: 18 residues. Here the CDR3 reads CASSRSPGLAGETGELFF. The CDR3 DNA sequence: TGTGCCAGCAGCCGCTCCCCGGGACTAGCGGGGGAAACCGGGGAGCTGTTTTTT. Together with reference TRBV7-6 and TRBJ2-2, the CDR3 gives the full variable domain: GAGVSQSPRYKVTKRGQDVALRCDPISGHVSLYWYRQALGQGPEFLTYFNYEAQQDKSGLPNDRFSAERPEGSISTLTIQRTEQRDSAMYRCASSRSPGLAGETGELFFGEGSRLTVL.

The V and J genes are TRBV29-1 and TRBJ1-2; 7 positions agree with TRBD1. Trimming cost V 7 bases and J 2 bases; bases outside gene matches: 7. In germline, CDR1 is SQVTM, CDR2 ANQGSEA. This CDR3 has 13 residues. The CDR3 spells CSAQDRTNYGYTF. As DNA, the CDR3 is TGCAGCGCCCAGGACAGGACAAACTATGGCTACACCTTC.

The count of this clonotype is one. The rearrangement links TRBV11-2 to TRBJ2-7; D gene ambiguous. Trimming took off 5 bases at V and 0 bases at J, with 11 bases between the two ends. This CDR3 has 14 residues. Germline V gives CDR1 SGHAT, CDR2 FQNNGV. The CDR3 coding sequence is TGTGCCAGCAGCCGGAGCTCGTCCTCCTACGAGCAGTACTTC. It encodes CASSRSSSSYEQYF.

The sample holds one count of this clonotype. CDR3 in DNA: TGTGCCAGCAGCACCGGGACAGGGGTCTACAATGAGCAGTTCTTC. Protein product: CASSTGTGVYNEQFF. The chain recombines TRBV3-1 with TRBJ2-1; 10 nucleotides agree with TRBD1. The V gene end was trimmed by 5 bases and the J gene end by 3 bases; junction bases not matched to a gene: 4. The CDR3 covers 15 residues. Germline loops: CDR1 LGHDT, CDR2 YNNKEL (reference sequence).

The chain is built from TRBV7-9 and TRBJ2-5; maybe TRBD1 (5 bases). Deletions cut 4 bases from V and 1 base from J, with 10 bases between. The CDR3 consists of 14 residues. Germline lookup yields CDR1 SEHNR and CDR2 FQNEAQ (reference sequence). The CDR3 sequence is CASSSDRIQETQYF. Written as DNA, the CDR3 is TGTGCCAGCAGCTCCGACAGAATCCAAGAGACCCAGTACTTC.

This CDR3 reads CASSLAVNQPQHF. The CDR3 DNA follows: TGCGCCAGCAGCTTGGCCGTAAATCAGCCCCAGCATTTT. This chain uses TRBV5-1 with TRBJ1-5; D unclear. CDR1 and CDR2 (germline): SGHRS, YFSETQ. The CDR3 length is 13 residues. V lost 0 bases and J 4 bases, leaving 5 bases between the germline ends.

Only one count was recorded for this clonotype. The genes are TRBV3-1 and TRBJ2-5; D may be TRBD1 (6 bases). In germline, CDR1 is LGHDT, CDR2 YNNKEL (reference sequence). The CDR3 has 13 amino acids. Trimming left V 6 bases short and J 5 bases short, with 13 bases between. The CDR3 DNA reads TGTGCCAGCAGTCACAGGGTTAGGGAGACCCAGTACTTC. Translation: CASSHRVRETQYF.

The V call is TRBV18, the J call TRBJ2-1; a weak D match, TRBD2 (6 bases). Trimming cost V 8 bases and J 8 bases, with 31 bases left between them. Germline V CDR1 and CDR2: KGHSH, LQKENI. The CDR3 runs to 18 residues. In DNA form, the CDR3 reads TGTGCCAGCACGACCATTCATAGAGGGACCCAACCGGGGGATGAGCAGTTCTTC. It encodes CASTTIHRGTQPGDEQFF.

The gene calls are TRBV3-1 and TRBJ1-2; 9 bases fit TRBD1. Per the germline V gene, CDR1 is LGHDT and CDR2 is YNNKEL (reference sequence). V was pared by 2 bases and J by 8 bases, with 12 bases of the junction left unmatched. The CDR3 has 16 amino acids. The CDR3 region is CASSQRTGAAPRGYTF. The DNA for the CDR3 is TGTGCCAGCAGCCAAAGGACAGGGGCCGCGCCCAGGGGCTACACCTTC.

V is TRBV14 and J is TRBJ1-5; perhaps TRBD1 as D (5 bases). V lost 4 bases and J lost 4, with 5 bases in between. The germline V gene encodes CDR1 SGHDN and CDR2 FVKESK. The CDR3 length is 12 residues. CDR3 DNA: TGTGCCAGCAGCCGGGGGAATCAGCCCCAGCATTTT. Residues: CASSRGNQPQHF.

The chain recombines TRBV2 with TRBJ2-5; D is possibly TRBD2 (5 bases). There are 13 residues in the CDR3. Germline V gene sequence: CDR1 SNHLY, CDR2 FYNNEI. Trimming cost V 4 bases and J 5 bases, with 11 bases left between them. The chain's CDR3 is CASSVRGRETQYF. The CDR3 DNA sequence: TGTGCCAGCAGTGTTCGAGGGCGGGAGACCCAGTACTTC.

The chain couples TRBV2 to TRBJ2-1; 7 nucleotides agree with TRBD2. This CDR3 contains 12 residues. With 4 bases clipped from V and 14 bases from J, the junction kept 8 bases outside the gene matches. Per germline, CDR1 SNHLY and CDR2 FYNNEI. This CDR3 is CASSGSSGAEFF. Here the CDR3 DNA reads TGTGCCAGCAGTGGGTCCAGCGGGGCTGAGTTCTTC. The variable domain in full, completed from reference TRBV2 and TRBJ2-1, reads EPEVTQTPSHQVTQMGQEVILRCVPISNHLYFYWYRQILGQKVEFLVSFYNNEISEKSEIFDDQFSVERPDGSNFTLKIRSTKLEDSAMYFCASSGSSGAEFFGPGTRLTVL.

The rearrangement joins TRBV15 to TRBJ1-1; D gene uncertain. V dropped 0 bases and J dropped 1 base, with 6 bases sitting between them. Germline V lookup: CDR1 LNHNV, CDR2 YYDKDF (reference sequence). CDR3 length equals 14 residues. CDR3: CATSRDPPNTEAFF. The CDR3 DNA is TGTGCCACCAGCAGAGATCCCCCGAACACTGAAGCTTTCTTT.

The genes are TRBV3-1 and TRBJ1-6; no reliable D call. Trimming removed 4 bases at V and 14 bases at J, with 12 bases between. The CDR3 is made up of 12 amino acids. Germline V gives CDR1 LGHDT, CDR2 YNNKEL (reference sequence). The DNA for the CDR3 is TGTGCCAGCAGCCTGGCGGGTGAGGCCCTCCACTTT. Translated: CASSLAGEALHF.

V is TRBV7-2 and J is TRBJ2-1; 8 bases are a match to TRBD2. The germline V gene has CDR1 SGHTA and CDR2 FQGNSA. The CDR3 length is 15 residues. The J segment lost 10 bases and the V segment lost 0 bases, leaving 8 bases of the junction unmatched. CDR3 amino acids: CASSLAPTSGQEQFF. Here the CDR3 DNA reads TGTGCCAGCAGCTTAGCGCCAACTAGCGGCCAAGAGCAGTTCTTC.

This clonotype appeared once. The genes are TRBV28 and TRBJ2-3; D is uncertain. Germline loops: CDR1 MDHEN, CDR2 SYDVKM. This CDR3 has 14 residues. Trimming left V 3 bases short and J 6 bases short, with 13 bases between. The CDR3 coding sequence is TGTGCCAGCAGTTTTACCCAGAGCGCGGATACGCAGTATTTT. As protein: CASSFTQSADTQYF.

This clonotype is a singleton in its sample. Sequence at one end of the junction differs from germline and may be a read error. V and J are TRBV6-6 and TRBJ2-3, with 7 bases fitting TRBD1. The CDR3 is 11 amino acids. Germline CDR1 and CDR2: MNHNY and SVGAGI (reference sequence). CDR3 sequence (DNA): TGTGCCAGCAGTGAGACAGGGTCAAAGGATTTT. It specifies CASSETGSKDF.

CDR3 sequence reads: CASSSTTETAQYF. CDR3 nucleotides: TGTGCCAGCAGTTCGACGACTGAGACGGCGCAGTATTTT. The chain employs TRBV12-3 or TRBV12-4 and TRBJ2-3; no clear D gene. The length of the CDR3 is 13 residues. Trimming removed 4 bases at V and 10 bases at J, with 15 bases between.

The chain is built from TRBV7-2 and TRBJ2-1; 7 bases fit TRBD2. CDR1 and CDR2 from the germline V gene are SGHTA and FQGNSA. After removal of 5 bases from V and 10 bases from J, the junction contained 5 bases not matched to a gene. This CDR3 has 12 residues. DNA of the CDR3: TGTGCCAGCAGCAAGGGACTACCGGAGCAGTTCTTC. Amino acid sequence: CASSKGLPEQFF.

The chain combines TRBV29-1 with TRBJ2-1; TRBD2 agrees at 8 bases. V lost 6 bases and J lost 5; bases outside the gene matches: 12. Per the germline V gene, CDR1 is SQVTM and CDR2 is ANQGSEA. There are 15 residues in the CDR3. DNA for the CDR3: TGCAGCGTCGAGGGGGGGACTAGGGCCGACAATGAGCAGTTCTTC. Its protein product is CSVEGGTRADNEQFF.

The V call is TRBV28, the J call TRBJ1-4, with a possible D match to TRBD1 (6 bases). The germline CDR1 and CDR2 sequences are MDHEN and SYDVKM. V lost 9 bases and J lost 2, with 19 bases in between. This CDR3 contains 16 residues. CDR3 residues: CASSNRAPGTNEKLFF. As DNA, the CDR3 is TGTGCCAGTTCCAACAGGGCTCCTGGGACTAATGAAAAACTGTTTTTT. Combining the CDR3 with reference TRBV28 and TRBJ1-4 gives the whole variable domain DVKVTQSSRYLVKRTGEKVFLECVQDMDHENMFWYRQDPGLGLRLIYFSYDVKMKEKGDIPEGYSVSREKKERFSLILESASTNQTSMYLCASSNRAPGTNEKLFFGSGTQLSVL.

This chain joins TRBV29-1 and TRBJ1-1; D ambiguous. The ends were cut back, 7 bases at V and 4 bases at J, with 7 bases in the middle. In germline, CDR1 is SQVTM, CDR2 ANQGSEA. The CDR3 is 10 amino acids. CDR3 residues: CSGVGTEAFF. In DNA, the CDR3 is TGCAGCGGCGTAGGCACTGAAGCTTTCTTT.

The rearrangement uses TRBV7-2 and TRBJ2-1; 7 nucleotides line up with TRBD1. This CDR3 is 14 amino acids long. The ends lost 5 bases at V and 8 bases at J; junction bases unmatched: 9. Germline V gene data show CDR1 as SGHTA and CDR2 as FQGNSA. The CDR3 DNA reads as TGTGCCAGCAGCATAACCGGGACAGCAGATGAGCAGTTCTTC. Protein sequence: CASSITGTADEQFF.

This clonotype appeared once. The rearrangement links TRBV25-1 to TRBJ2-5, with no clear D. The CDR3 covers 17 residues. Trimming took 0 bases from V and 0 from J, leaving 14 bases between them. Germline loops: CDR1 MGHDK, CDR2 SYGVNS. CDR3 in amino acids: CASSEYGSSIDQETQYF. CDR3 sequence (DNA): TGTGCCAGCAGTGAATATGGTAGCAGCATAGACCAAGAGACCCAGTACTTC.

The J gene is TRBJ2-5, the V gene TRBV20-1; tentatively, D is TRBD1 (5 bases). CDR3 length: 14 residues. Trimming took 5 bases from V and 5 from J, leaving 18 bases between them. Germline lookup yields CDR1 DFQATT and CDR2 SNEGSKA (reference sequence). DNA for the CDR3: TGCAGTGCTGAGGACCCGACAGCCGCGGAGACCCAGTACTTC. Translation: CSAEDPTAAETQYF.

The J gene is TRBJ2-1, the V gene TRBV4-1; the D call may be TRBD1 or TRBD2 (5 bases each). The CDR3 totals 13 residues. V was trimmed by 1 base and J by 8 bases, leaving 9 bases between them. Germline assignment: CDR1 MGHRA and CDR2 YSYEKL. The CDR3 coding sequence is TGCGCCAGCAGCCAAGGGGACCCCGATGAGCAGTTCTTC. This encodes CASSQGDPDEQFF.